Listed below are T cell receptor beta chains from one sample, sequenced in a study of PD-1 blockade in classical Hodgkin lymphoma. Sequencing used immunoSEQ multiplex PCR; TCRdb keeps in-frame clones, though not all of them. This sample carries more than 20,000 clones, around 80% of them seen once, and the ten largest clones take about a sixth. The specimen comprised peripheral blood mononuclear cells (PBMCs), sampled before the second cycle of nivolumab. These receptors came from a human donor with classical Hodgkin lymphoma. Each CDR3 is given without its conserved first and last residue. The D gene is left open where the match is weak.

v_call	d_call	j_call	cdr3_aa
TRBV6-1	TRBD1	TRBJ1-1	ASSALPAGTGTEAF
TRBV30	.	TRBJ1-6	AWKSRRSSYNSPLH
TRBV10-3	.	TRBJ1-4	AISESGGPNEKLF
TRBV18	TRBD2	TRBJ2-3	ASSPPDPAGALNTQY
TRBV18	.	TRBJ2-7	ASSPVSPTGVYRGTYEQY
TRBV30	TRBD2	TRBJ2-1	AWSRARTSGSYNEQF
TRBV5-8	.	TRBJ1-5	ASSRLGGNQPQH
TRBV30	.	TRBJ2-5	AWSVQETQY
TRBV7-2	TRBD1	TRBJ1-2	ASSFRQGYGYT
TRBV19	TRBD1	TRBJ1-5	ASQSRDRGQGNQPQH
TRBV7-6	TRBD1	TRBJ2-2	ASSSRQGWAGELF
TRBV4-1	.	TRBJ1-5	ASSLLTGRGQPQH
TRBV9	TRBD2	TRBJ2-3	ASSDLLAGETDTQY
TRBV19	.	TRBJ1-5	ASSKSSGVGSNQPQH
TRBV19	.	TRBJ1-5	ASKPRQAFNQPQH
TRBV7-2	.	TRBJ1-2	ASSPRPPVTEIYGYT
TRBV7-2	.	TRBJ1-4	ASSLRLAGANEKLF
TRBV5-1	TRBD2	TRBJ2-5	ASSLGAGEGEETQY
TRBV5-6	TRBD1	TRBJ1-5	ASSLAGGGRQPQH
TRBV5-1	TRBD1	TRBJ2-2	ASSSGQRNTGELF
TRBV6-5	.	TRBJ1-1	ASSAMGNTEAF
TRBV6-6	.	TRBJ1-1	ASSYSTVLYTEAF
TRBV5-1	TRBD1	TRBJ1-4	ASSQMPVMTGTGNEKLF
TRBV4-1	TRBD2	TRBJ2-1	ASSQEKLAGVENEQF
TRBV13	.	TRBJ1-1	ASSSTHEAF
TRBV6-4	.	TRBJ1-4	PHWGSEKLF
TRBV2	.	TRBJ1-5	ASSAGPYSNQPQH
TRBV5-4	.	TRBJ1-2	ASSKDADYGYT
TRBV5-1	.	TRBJ1-6	ASSLIQSGDSPLH
TRBV30	TRBD1	TRBJ1-2	AWDHRGYGYT
TRBV6-6	.	TRBJ1-2	ASSYPTGGGNYGYT
TRBV6-4	TRBD1	TRBJ1-4	ASRPGTANEKLF
TRBV29-1	.	TRBJ2-1	SVDPAGIYNEQF
TRBV2	.	TRBJ1-2	ASVGGGYT
TRBV29-1	.	TRBJ2-1	SVVPRLSYNEQF
TRBV27	.	TRBJ1-1	ASTTRNTEAF
TRBV6-6	TRBD1	TRBJ1-1	ASSWDRGEAF